The clone carrying this T cell receptor beta chain was picked up a small number of times. Its antigen is not identified. Constant-region reverse primers amplified full-length variable regions, followed by semi-nested Nested Universal Primer A PCR. From the 5' RACE reads, TCRdb called clonotypes with MiXCR, one entry per CDR3 protein. In the table there are some 62,000 distinct CDR3 sequences, 25% to 35% of which are singletons. Naive CD4+ cells had CD25+ Tregs removed. General study points: Greatest tumor Treg TCR overlap was with tumor naive CD4+ cells. Tumor memory CD4+ T cell TCR gene usage clustered with blood and lymph node memory CD4+ cells and lymph node naive CD4+ cells.

CDR1 DFQATT and CDR2 SNEGSKA come from the germline V gene (reference sequence). V shed 1 base and J shed 0 bases, with 7 bases lying between them. The CDR3 is 14 residues long. The receptor was derived from a female donor with breast cancer. The sequenced sample consisted of tumor-infiltrating naive CD4+ T cells sorted from the breast tumor. Subset: naive CD4+ T cells, CD4+CD45RA+CD25-. V usage is TRBV20-1 and J usage is TRBJ1-5; D gene unclear. CDR3 DNA: TGCAGTGCTAGAGGCGAACTTAGCAATCAGCCCCAGCATTTT. Amino acids: CSARGELSNQPQHF.